The entry below gives a single T cell receptor (beta chain) sequence along with its context. Using immunoSEQ multiplex PCR, the repertoire was profiled, and TCRdb retains in-frame clones only, with some absent. The data contain a few thousand clones, approximately 80% of them singletons. This sample was taken from a study of circulating and synovial CD4+ cells in juvenile arthritis. The junction had 2 bases not matched to a gene; V was cut back by 2 bases and J by 8 bases. Germline CDR1 and CDR2: SNHLY and FYNNEI. The CDR3 contains 14 residues. The chain combines TRBV2 with TRBJ1-4; 10 positions agree with TRBD1. The material sequenced was CD4+ T cells from synovial fluid. This clonotype was sampled from a human donor with juvenile idiopathic arthritis. As DNA, the CDR3 is TGTGCCAGCAGTGAATGGACAGGGGGGGAAAAACTGTTTTTT. Translated: CASSEWTGGEKLFF.